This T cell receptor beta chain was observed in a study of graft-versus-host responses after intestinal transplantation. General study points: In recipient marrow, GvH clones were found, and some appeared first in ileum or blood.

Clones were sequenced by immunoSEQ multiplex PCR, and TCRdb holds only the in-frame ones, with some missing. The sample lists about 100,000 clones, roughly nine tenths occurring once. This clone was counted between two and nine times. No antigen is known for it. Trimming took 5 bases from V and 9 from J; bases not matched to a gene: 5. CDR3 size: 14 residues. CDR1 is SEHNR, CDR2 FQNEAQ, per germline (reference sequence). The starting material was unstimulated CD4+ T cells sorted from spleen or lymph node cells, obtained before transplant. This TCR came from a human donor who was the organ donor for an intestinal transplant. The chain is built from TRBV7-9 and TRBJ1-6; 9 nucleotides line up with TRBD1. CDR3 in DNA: TGTGCCAGCAGCCCCACAGGGGGCAGTTCACCCCTCCACTTT. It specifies CASSPTGGSSPLHF.